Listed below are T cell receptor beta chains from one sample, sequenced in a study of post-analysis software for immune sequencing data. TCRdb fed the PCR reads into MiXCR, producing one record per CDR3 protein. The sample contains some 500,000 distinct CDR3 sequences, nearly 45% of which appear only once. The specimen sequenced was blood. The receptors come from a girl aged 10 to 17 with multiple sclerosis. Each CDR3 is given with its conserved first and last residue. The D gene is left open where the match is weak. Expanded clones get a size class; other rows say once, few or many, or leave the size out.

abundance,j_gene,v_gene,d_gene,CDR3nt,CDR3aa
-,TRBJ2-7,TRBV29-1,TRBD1,TGCAGCGTTCGTAGGGGACAGGGCTACGAGCAGTACTTC,CSVRRGQGYEQYF
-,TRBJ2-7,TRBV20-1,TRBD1,TGCAGTGCTAGAGGGCGGACAGGGAGCTACGAGCAGTACTTC,CSARGRTGSYEQYF
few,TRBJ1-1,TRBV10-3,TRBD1,TGTGCCATCAGTGAGGGACAGGGGGAGTTCTCTGAAGCTTTCTTT,CAISEGQGEFSEAFF
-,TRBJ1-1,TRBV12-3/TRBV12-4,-,TGTGCCAGCAGTTTGAGGAGTGGTCTTACCCTCCGGAACACTGAAGCTTTCTTT,CASSLRSGLTLRNTEAFF
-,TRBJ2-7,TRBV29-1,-,TGCAGCGTTGAGCCTGATAGCTCCTACGAGCAGTACTTC,CSVEPDSSYEQYF
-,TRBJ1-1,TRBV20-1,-,TGCAATCGTAGAGGGGGGGGCACTGAAGCTTTCTTT,CNRRGGGTEAFF
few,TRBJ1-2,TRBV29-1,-,TGCAGCCCCGTAGCCATATTCGCTGGCTACACCTTC,CSPVAIFAGYTF
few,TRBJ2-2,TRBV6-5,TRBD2,TGTGCCAGCAGCTACAGCGGGAGTAGGAGCACCGGGGAGCTGTTTTTT,CASSYSGSRSTGELFF
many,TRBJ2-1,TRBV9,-,TGTGCCAGCAGCACTGCAGACGATGAGCAGTTCTTC,CASSTADDEQFF
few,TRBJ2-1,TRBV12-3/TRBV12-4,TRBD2,TGTGCCAGCAGTACCAAGCGGGAGAGGCGGGTCAATGAGCAGTTCTTC,CASSTKRERRVNEQFF
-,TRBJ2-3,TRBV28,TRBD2,TGTGCCAGCAGTAGTAGCGGGAGGGGACTTAGCACAGATACGCAGTATTTT,CASSSSGRGLSTDTQYF
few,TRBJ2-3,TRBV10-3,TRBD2,TGTGCCATCAGTGAGTCTGGACTAGCGGGAGAGGCAGATACGCAGTATTTT,CAISESGLAGEADTQYF
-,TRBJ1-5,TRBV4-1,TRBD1,TGCGCCAGCAGCCAAGAGGAGGCAGGGGGCGGTCAGCCCCAGCATTTT,CASSQEEAGGGQPQHF
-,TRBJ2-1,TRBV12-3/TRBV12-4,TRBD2,TGTGCCAGCAGTTTCGGGACTAGCGGGAGGGGATCCTACAATGAGCAGTTCTTC,CASSFGTSGRGSYNEQFF
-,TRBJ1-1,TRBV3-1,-,TGTGCCAGCAGCCAAGATTACGGCAGAACAATGAACACTGAAGCTTTCTTT,CASSQDYGRTMNTEAFF
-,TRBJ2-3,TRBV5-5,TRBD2,TGTGCCAATTTAGCGGGAGGCCTCACAGATACGCAGTATTTT,CANLAGGLTDTQYF
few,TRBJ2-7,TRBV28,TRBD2,TGTGCCAGCAGCCCCGGGGGGACTCTATACGAGCAGTACTTC,CASSPGGTLYEQYF
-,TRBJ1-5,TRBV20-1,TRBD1,TGCAGTGCTAGAGATCGAGTTGGGAGCGGCAGGGGGCCCTATCAGCCCCAGCATTTT,CSARDRVGSGRGPYQPQHF
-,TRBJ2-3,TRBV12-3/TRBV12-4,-,TGTGCCAGCAGTTTCCCGACTAGTGAAGAAACAGATACGCAGTATTTT,CASSFPTSEETDTQYF
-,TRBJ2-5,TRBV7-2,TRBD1,TGTGCCAGCAGCTCCCCGGGACAGGGGGCGTCCCAGTACTTC,CASSSPGQGASQYF
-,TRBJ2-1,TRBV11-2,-,TGTGCCAGCAGCCTTCTAACCTCTTCCTACAATGAGCAGTTCTTC,CASSLLTSSYNEQFF
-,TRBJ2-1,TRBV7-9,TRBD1,TGTGCCAGTAGCTTAGACCGGGACAGGGATCGAGGTGAGCAGTTCTTC,CASSLDRDRDRGEQFF
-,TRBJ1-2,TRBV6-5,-,TGTGCCAGCAGTTACTCGACTCTGGGAGCTAACTATGGCTACACCTTC,CASSYSTLGANYGYTF
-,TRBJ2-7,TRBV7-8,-,TGTGCCAGCAGCTTAGCCCTTAGACAGGACCACTACGAGCAGTACTTC,CASSLALRQDHYEQYF
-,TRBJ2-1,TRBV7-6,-,TGTGCCAGCAGCTATCAGGCGGCAGGGTTATACAATGAGCAGTTCTTC,CASSYQAAGLYNEQFF
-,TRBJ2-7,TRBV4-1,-,TGCGCCAGCAGCGGCCGGGACGGGGGCTCCTACGAGCAGTACTTC,CASSGRDGGSYEQYF